This T cell receptor (beta chain) was found in a study of blood T cell repertoires in COVID-19. The sample holds one count of this clone. From germline, CDR1 is SGHRS and CDR2 YFSETQ. This CDR3 is 15 amino acids long. V was clipped by 2 bases and J by 5 bases; unmatched bases: 6. Sequencing used immunoSEQ multiplex PCR; TCRdb keeps in-frame clones, though not all of them. The sample consists of over 350,000 clones, more than 75% of them appearing once. The TCR originated in a woman aged 18-35 years who had recovered from COVID-19. Sequencing input: PBMCs or T cells enriched from blood (not recorded which). The chain uses TRBV5-1 and TRBJ2-5; 10 bases are a match to TRBD2. CDR3 region: CASSFERGGKETQYF. For the CDR3, the DNA is TGCGCCAGCAGCTTCGAGCGGGGGGGCAAGGAGACCCAGTACTTC. Complete variable domain (other parts from reference TRBV5-1 and TRBJ2-5): KAGVTQTPRYLIKTRGQQVTLSCSPISGHRSVSWYQQTPGQGLQFLFEYFSETQRNKGNFPGRFSGRQFSNSRSEMNVSTLELGDSALYLCASSFERGGKETQYFGPGTRLLVL.